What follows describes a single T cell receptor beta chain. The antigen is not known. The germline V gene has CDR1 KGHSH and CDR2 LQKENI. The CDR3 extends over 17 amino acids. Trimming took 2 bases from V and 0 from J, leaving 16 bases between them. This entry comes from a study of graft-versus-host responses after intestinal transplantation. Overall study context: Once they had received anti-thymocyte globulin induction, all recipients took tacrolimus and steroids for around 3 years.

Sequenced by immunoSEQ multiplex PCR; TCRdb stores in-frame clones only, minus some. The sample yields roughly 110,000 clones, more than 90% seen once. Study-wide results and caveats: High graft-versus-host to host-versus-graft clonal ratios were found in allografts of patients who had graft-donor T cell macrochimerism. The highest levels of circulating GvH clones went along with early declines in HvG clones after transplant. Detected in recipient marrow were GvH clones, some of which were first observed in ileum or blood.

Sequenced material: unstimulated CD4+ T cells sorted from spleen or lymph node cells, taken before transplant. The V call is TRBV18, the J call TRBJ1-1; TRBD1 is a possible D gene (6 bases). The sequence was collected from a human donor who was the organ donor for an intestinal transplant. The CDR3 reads CASSPRQGLSMNTEAFF. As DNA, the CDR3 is TGTGCCAGCTCACCAAGGCAGGGGTTGTCTATGAACACTGAAGCTTTCTTT.